Following are 5 T cell receptor beta chains from one sample sequenced in a study of lymphopenia after photon versus proton radiotherapy. The protocol was immunoSEQ multiplex PCR, while the TCRdb copy is restricted to in-frame clones and leaves out a portion. Here the sample spans fewer than 35,000 clones, roughly 90% being singletons. The sequenced sample was peripheral blood, obtained from a patient treated with photon-based radiotherapy. These receptors all come from a woman aged 45-59 years with pancreatic cancer.

V gene TRBV19 combines with J gene TRBJ2-1, with 7 positions matching TRBD2. The germline V gene encodes CDR1 LNHDA and CDR2 SQIVND (reference sequence). The CDR3 contains 13 residues. Trimming at V came to 6 bases and at J to 7 bases, leaving 6 bases not matched to a gene. Written as DNA, the CDR3 is TGTGCCAGTAGCCTGACTAGCAGGAATGAGCAGTTCTTC. Translating gives CASSLTSRNEQFF.

The CDR3 nucleotides read TGCGCCAGCAGCGAAGGACTAGCGGGAGGCGCCTACAATGAGCAGTTCTTC. This encodes CASSEGLAGGAYNEQFF. The genes are TRBV5-1 and TRBJ2-1; 14 bases map to TRBD2. This CDR3 comprises 17 residues. Trimming took 4 bases from V and 2 from J; bases not matched to a gene: 5. The germline CDR1 and CDR2 sequences are SGHRS and YFSETQ.

This clone has only a few counts. The rearrangement links TRBV2 to TRBJ1-2; D gene unclear. CDR1 is SNHLY, CDR2 FYNNEI, per germline. The CDR3 runs to 13 residues. The V end lost 3 bases, the J end lost 6 bases, and 11 bases lay between the germline ends. CDR3 residues: CASSDRRQNGYTF. CDR3 in DNA: TGTGCCAGCAGTGACAGGCGGCAAAATGGCTACACCTTC.

The V gene is TRBV7-2, the J gene TRBJ2-5; 7 bases agree with TRBD2. The germline CDR1 and CDR2 sequences are SGHTA and FQGNSA. The CDR3 contains 14 residues. V was clipped by 3 bases and J by 0 bases; unmatched bases: 1. The DNA of the CDR3 is TGTGCCAGCAGCTTGGGACTATACCAAGAGACCCAGTACTTC. Its protein product is CASSLGLYQETQYF.

V is TRBV7-2 and J is TRBJ2-5; D possibly matches TRBD1 or TRBD2 (5 bases each). Trimming removed 0 bases at V and 11 bases at J, with 19 bases between. CDR1 and CDR2 from the germline V gene are SGHTA and FQGNSA. The CDR3 runs 15 residues. CDR3 sequence reads: CASSLANTVVGEQYF. CDR3 coding DNA: TGTGCCAGCAGCTTAGCGAACACCGTGGTGGGGGAGCAGTACTTC.